One T cell receptor beta chain is described in this entry. The data originate from a study of CD8 T cells in Susac syndrome. There are 12 residues in the CDR3. The V gene's germline CDR1 is MNHNY and CDR2 SVGAGI (reference sequence). V shed 7 bases and J 5 bases; nucleotides not matched to a gene: 4. Random hexamers served to reverse transcribe roughly 0.45 to 1 ug RNA. TCRdb redid the calling of the immunoSEQ multiplex PCR reads with MiXCR, one entry per CDR3 protein. Found here are roughly 200,000 distinct CDR3 sequences, roughly 94% of them singletons; the top ten hold around 0.11%. The V and J genes are TRBV6-6 and TRBJ2-7, with 8 positions matching TRBD1. Material for sequencing was CD4+ T cells from PBMCs. This clonotype originated in a human donor in good health. The CDR3 is CASTTTGDEQYF. CDR3 nucleotide sequence: TGTGCCAGCACCACGACAGGGGACGAGCAGTACTTC.